The clone carrying this TCR beta chain was counted a few times. The germline gives CDR1 SGHRS, CDR2 YFSETQ. The CDR3 totals 15 residues. V lost 5 bases and J lost 5; bases outside the gene matches: 12. The assay was immunoSEQ multiplex PCR, and TCRdb's table has in-frame clones only and misses some. This sample has fewer than 600,000 clones; around 78% occur once, and the top ten carry more than 10%. The sample comes from a study of shared clonotypes between healthy human individuals. Study background: Researchers drew samples from a couple of women and a few men aged 18 to 49.

This TCR came from a woman aged 40 to 55 in good health. Some clones in this sample may be carry-over from other donors' samples. The V gene is TRBV5-1, the J gene TRBJ2-7; 8 bases fit TRBD2. Input material: PBMCs. CDR3 nucleotides: TGCGCCAGCAGAGAAGCCGGACTAGCAACGAACGAGCAGTACTTC. This encodes CASREAGLATNEQYF.